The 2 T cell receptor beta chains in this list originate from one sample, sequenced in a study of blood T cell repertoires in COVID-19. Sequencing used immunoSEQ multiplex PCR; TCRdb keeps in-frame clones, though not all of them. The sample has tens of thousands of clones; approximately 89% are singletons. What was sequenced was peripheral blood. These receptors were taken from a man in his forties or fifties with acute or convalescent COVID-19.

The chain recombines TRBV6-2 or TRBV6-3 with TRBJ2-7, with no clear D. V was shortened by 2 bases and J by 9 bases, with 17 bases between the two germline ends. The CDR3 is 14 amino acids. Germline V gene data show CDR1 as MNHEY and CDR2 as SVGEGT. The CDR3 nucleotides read TGTGCCAGCAGTTACGGGCAGGTGGGCGAAGGGCAGTACGTC. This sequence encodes CASSYGQVGEGQYV.

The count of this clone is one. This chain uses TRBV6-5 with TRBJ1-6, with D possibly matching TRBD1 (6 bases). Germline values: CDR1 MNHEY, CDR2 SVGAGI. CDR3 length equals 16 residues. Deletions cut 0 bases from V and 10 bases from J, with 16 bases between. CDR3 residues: CASSYSTPRGGSPLHF. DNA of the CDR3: TGTGCCAGCAGTTACTCGACGCCTAGGGGGGGGTCACCCCTCCACTTT.